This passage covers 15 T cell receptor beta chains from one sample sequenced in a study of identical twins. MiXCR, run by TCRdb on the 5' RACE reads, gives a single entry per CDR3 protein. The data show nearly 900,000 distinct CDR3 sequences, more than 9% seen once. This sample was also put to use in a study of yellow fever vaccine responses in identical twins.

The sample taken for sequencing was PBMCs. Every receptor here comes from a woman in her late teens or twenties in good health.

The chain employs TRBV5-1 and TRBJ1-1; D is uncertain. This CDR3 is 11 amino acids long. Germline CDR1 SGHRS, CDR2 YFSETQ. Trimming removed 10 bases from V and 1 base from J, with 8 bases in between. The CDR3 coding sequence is TGCGCCTCGGGAACGAACACTGAAGCTTTCTTT. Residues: CASGTNTEAFF.

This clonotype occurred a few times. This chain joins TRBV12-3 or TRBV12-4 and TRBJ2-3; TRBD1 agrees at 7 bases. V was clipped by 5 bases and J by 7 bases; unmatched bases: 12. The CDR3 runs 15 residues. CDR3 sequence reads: CASSLRTGPTNTQYF. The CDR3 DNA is TGTGCCAGCAGTCTAAGGACAGGCCCCACGAATACGCAGTATTTT.

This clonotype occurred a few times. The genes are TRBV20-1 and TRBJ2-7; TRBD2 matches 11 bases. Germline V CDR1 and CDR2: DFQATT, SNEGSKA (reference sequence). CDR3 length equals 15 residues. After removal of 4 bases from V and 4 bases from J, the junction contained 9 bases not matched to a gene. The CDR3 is CSAIRVTSGVYEQYV. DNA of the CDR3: TGCAGTGCTATTAGGGTGACTAGCGGGGTTTACGAGCAGTACGTC.

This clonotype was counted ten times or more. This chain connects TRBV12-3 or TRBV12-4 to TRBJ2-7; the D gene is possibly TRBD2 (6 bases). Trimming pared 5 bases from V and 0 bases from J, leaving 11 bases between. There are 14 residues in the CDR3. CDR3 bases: TGTGCCAGCAGTCGAACTAGCAGCTCCTACGAGCAGTACTTC. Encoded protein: CASSRTSSSYEQYF.

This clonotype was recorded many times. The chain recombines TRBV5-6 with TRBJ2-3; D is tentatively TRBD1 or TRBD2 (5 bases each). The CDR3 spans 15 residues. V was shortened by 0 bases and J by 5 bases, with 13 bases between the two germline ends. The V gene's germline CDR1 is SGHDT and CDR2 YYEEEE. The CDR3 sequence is CASSLGRDGRDTQYF. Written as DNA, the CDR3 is TGTGCCAGCAGCTTGGGTCGGGACGGCCGAGATACGCAGTATTTT. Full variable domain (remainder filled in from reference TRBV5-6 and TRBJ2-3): DAGVTQSPTHLIKTRGQQVTLRCSPKSGHDTVSWYQQALGQGPQFIFQYYEEEERQRGNFPDRFSGHQFPNYSSELNVNALLLGDSALYLCASSLGRDGRDTQYFGPGTRLTVL.

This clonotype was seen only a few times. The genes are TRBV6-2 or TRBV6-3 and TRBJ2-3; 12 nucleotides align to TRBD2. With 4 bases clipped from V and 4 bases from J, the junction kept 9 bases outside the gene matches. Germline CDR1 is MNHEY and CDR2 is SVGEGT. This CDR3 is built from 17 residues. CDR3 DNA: TGTGCCAGCAGTTTCTACCCTAGCGGGAGGGCCTCAGATACGCAGTATTTT. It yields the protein CASSFYPSGRASDTQYF.

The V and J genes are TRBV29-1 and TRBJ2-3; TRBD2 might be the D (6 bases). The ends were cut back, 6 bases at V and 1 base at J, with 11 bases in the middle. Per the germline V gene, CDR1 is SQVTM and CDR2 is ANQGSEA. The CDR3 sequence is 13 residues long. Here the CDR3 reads CSVKGGGTDTQYF. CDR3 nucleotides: TGCAGCGTGAAGGGCGGGGGCACAGATACGCAGTATTTT.

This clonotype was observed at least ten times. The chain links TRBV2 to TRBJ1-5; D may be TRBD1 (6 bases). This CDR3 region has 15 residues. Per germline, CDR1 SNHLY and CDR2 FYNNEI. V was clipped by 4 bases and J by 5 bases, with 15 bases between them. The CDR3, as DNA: TGTGCCAGCAGTGGTATCGGGACACGGGATCAGCCCCAGCATTTT. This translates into CASSGIGTRDQPQHF.

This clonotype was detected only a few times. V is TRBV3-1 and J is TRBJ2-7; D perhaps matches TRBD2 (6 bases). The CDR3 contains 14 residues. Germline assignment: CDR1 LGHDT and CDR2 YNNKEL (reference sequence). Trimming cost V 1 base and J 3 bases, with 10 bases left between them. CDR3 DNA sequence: TGTGCCAGCAGCCAAGCGACGGGAGACTACGAGCAGTACTTC. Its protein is CASSQATGDYEQYF.

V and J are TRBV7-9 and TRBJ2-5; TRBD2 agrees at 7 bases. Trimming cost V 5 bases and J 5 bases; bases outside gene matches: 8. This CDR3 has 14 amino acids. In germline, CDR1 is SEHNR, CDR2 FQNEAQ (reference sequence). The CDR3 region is CASSADLGGETQYF. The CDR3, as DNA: TGTGCCAGCAGCGCGGACCTGGGAGGGGAGACCCAGTACTTC.

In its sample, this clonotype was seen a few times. This CDR3 reads CASSSIGDRGQETQYF. DNA of the CDR3: TGTGCCAGCAGCTCAATCGGGGACAGGGGACAAGAGACCCAGTACTTC. The gene calls are TRBV28 and TRBJ2-5; 10 bases fit TRBD1. The junction had 9 bases not matched to a gene; V was cut back by 6 bases and J by 2 bases. The CDR3 is 16 amino acids. CDR1 MDHEN and CDR2 SYDVKM come from the germline V gene.

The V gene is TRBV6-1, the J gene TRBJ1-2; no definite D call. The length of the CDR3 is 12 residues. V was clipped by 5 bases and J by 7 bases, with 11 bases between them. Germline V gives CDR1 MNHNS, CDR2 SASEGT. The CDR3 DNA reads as TGTGCCAGCAGTCAGGTCACGGGTGGCTACACCTTC. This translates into CASSQVTGGYTF.

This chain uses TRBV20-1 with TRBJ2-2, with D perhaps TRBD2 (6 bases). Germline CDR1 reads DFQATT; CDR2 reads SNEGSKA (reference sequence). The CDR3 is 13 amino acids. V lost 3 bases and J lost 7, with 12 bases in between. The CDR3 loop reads CSARGLRGGELFF. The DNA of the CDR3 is TGCAGTGCTAGGGGACTCCGGGGCGGGGAGCTGTTTTTT.

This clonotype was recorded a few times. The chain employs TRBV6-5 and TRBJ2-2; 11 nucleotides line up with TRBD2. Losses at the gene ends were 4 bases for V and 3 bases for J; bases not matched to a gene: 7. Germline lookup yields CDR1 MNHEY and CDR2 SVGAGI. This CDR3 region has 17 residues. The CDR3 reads CASSSYLAGGDTGELFF. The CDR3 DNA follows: TGTGCCAGCAGTTCCTATCTAGCGGGAGGTGACACCGGGGAGCTGTTTTTT.

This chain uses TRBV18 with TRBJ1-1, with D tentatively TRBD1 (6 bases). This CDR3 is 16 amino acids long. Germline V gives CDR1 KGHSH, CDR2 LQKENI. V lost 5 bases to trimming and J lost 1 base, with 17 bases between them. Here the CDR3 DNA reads TGTGCCAGCTCAGGGGAGACAGGACGACCGAACACTGAAGCTTTCTTT. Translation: CASSGETGRPNTEAFF.